The 14 T cell receptor beta chains below come from one sample, sequenced in a study of response to subunit inactivated influenza vaccine. TCRdb analysed the RT-PCR reads with MiXCR anew, one entry per CDR3 protein. Found here are some 570,000 distinct CDR3 sequences, 10% to 12% of them singletons; the top ten hold approximately 11%. The same data also contributed to another study, on T cells expressing NK-cell markers. That paper notes: Researchers built TCR beta cDNA using 5'RACE template switching with UMIs.

The specimen comprised PBMCs from blood, sampled on the day of vaccination. The receptors stem from a man aged 50 or older who received an inactivated influenza vaccine.

This clonotype has only a few counts. V and J are TRBV28 and TRBJ1-5, with D unresolved. The CDR3 runs 14 residues. Trimming left V 5 bases short and J 0 bases short, with 8 bases between. Germline-derived CDR1 and CDR2 are MDHEN and SYDVKM. This CDR3 reads CASSDTYSNQPQHF. Here the CDR3 DNA reads TGTGCCAGCAGTGATACTTATAGCAATCAGCCCCAGCATTTT. Full variable domain (remainder filled in from reference TRBV28 and TRBJ1-5): DVKVTQSSRYLVKRTGEKVFLECVQDMDHENMFWYRQDPGLGLRLIYFSYDVKMKEKGDIPEGYSVSREKKERFSLILESASTNQTSMYLCASSDTYSNQPQHFGDGTRLSIL.

This clonotype was seen only a few times. This chain connects TRBV11-3 to TRBJ2-1, with no clear D. The CDR3 extends over 16 amino acids. The ends were cut back, 0 bases at V and 7 bases at J, with 16 bases in the middle. The V gene's germline CDR1 is SGHNT and CDR2 YENEEA. CDR3 amino acids: CASSLEPVLSRNEQFF. The CDR3 DNA sequence: TGTGCCAGCAGCTTAGAGCCAGTACTTAGCAGGAATGAGCAGTTCTTC.

The chain recombines TRBV4-2 with TRBJ2-5; the D gene could be TRBD1 or TRBD2 (6 bases each). This CDR3 comprises 17 residues. The germline V gene has CDR1 LGHNA and CDR2 YNFKEQ. The germline V and J ends were trimmed by 3 bases and 5 bases, with 22 bases remaining between them. The CDR3 DNA sequence: TGTGCCAGCAGCCAGTCAAGAACGGGGGCCTGGGGGGAGACCCAGTACTTC. Translating it yields CASSQSRTGAWGETQYF.

This clonotype came up many times. This chain connects TRBV7-2 to TRBJ2-3; 13 bases map to TRBD2. After removal of 4 bases from V and 6 bases from J, the junction contained 4 bases not matched to a gene. Germline CDR1 is SGHTA and CDR2 is FQGNSA. CDR3 length: 15 amino acids. The CDR3 loop reads CASSSGLAGVDTQYF. The CDR3 coding sequence is TGTGCCAGCAGCTCCGGACTAGCGGGAGTGGATACGCAGTATTTT. The full variable domain, with the rest looked up from reference TRBV7-2 and TRBJ2-3, is GAGVSQSPSNKVTEKGKDVELRCDPISGHTALYWYRQSLGQGLEFLIYFQGNSAPDKSGLPSDRFSAERTGGSVSTLTIQRTQQEDSAVYLCASSSGLAGVDTQYFGPGTRLTVL.

In its sample, this clonotype was seen a few times. The J gene is TRBJ1-5, the V gene TRBV12-3 or TRBV12-4, with D tentatively TRBD1 (5 bases). This CDR3 contains 15 residues. Trimming removed 1 base at V and 0 bases at J, with 7 bases between. The CDR3 coding sequence is TGTGCCAGCAGTTTAGTGGGGGGTAGCAATCAGCCCCAGCATTTT. As protein: CASSLVGGSNQPQHF.

This clonotype came up a few times. The genes are TRBV29-1 and TRBJ2-3; 12 nucleotides agree with TRBD2. After removal of 4 bases from V and 6 bases from J, the junction contained 8 bases not matched to a gene. The germline V gene encodes CDR1 SQVTM and CDR2 ANQGSEA. CDR3 length: 15 amino acids. The CDR3 region is CSVGASGRAADTQYF. CDR3 nucleotides: TGCAGCGTTGGGGCTAGCGGGAGGGCCGCGGATACGCAGTATTTT.

This clonotype has only a few counts. The DNA of the CDR3 is TGCAGCGTTAGTTGGGCAGGGTCCAACGAGCAGTACTTC. This translates into CSVSWAGSNEQYF. The chain uses TRBV29-1 and TRBJ2-7; tentative D call: TRBD1 (5 bases). V was clipped by 5 bases and J by 5 bases, with 16 bases between them. This CDR3 is 13 amino acids long. Germline CDR1 is SQVTM and CDR2 is ANQGSEA.

The genes are TRBV19 and TRBJ2-7; a weak D match, TRBD2 (6 bases). V was clipped by 5 bases and J by 4 bases, with 18 bases between them. From germline, CDR1 is LNHDA and CDR2 SQIVND (reference sequence). The CDR3 is made up of 15 amino acids. CDR3: CASSPSERRGYEQYF. The CDR3 DNA is TGTGCCAGTAGTCCCAGCGAGCGGCGGGGATACGAGCAGTACTTC.

The chain recombines TRBV25-1 with TRBJ2-3; a possible D gene is TRBD2 (7 bases). The CDR3 extends over 15 amino acids. Germline values: CDR1 MGHDK, CDR2 SYGVNS. Trimming took 2 bases from V and 1 from J, leaving 10 bases between them. The CDR3 is CASSERGRGTDTQYF. The CDR3 DNA is TGTGCCAGCAGTGAAAGGGGGAGGGGCACAGATACGCAGTATTTT.

The chain carries TRBV20-1 and TRBJ1-4; 7 bases align to TRBD1. This CDR3 region has 15 residues. V shed 0 bases and J 4 bases; nucleotides not matched to a gene: 5. Germline V gene lookup returns CDR1 DFQATT and CDR2 SNEGSKA (reference sequence). Here the CDR3 reads CSAREGTASNEKLFF. The CDR3 nucleotides are TGCAGTGCTAGAGAAGGGACAGCTAGTAATGAAAAACTGTTTTTT.

This clonotype was picked up a small number of times. The chain links TRBV9 to TRBJ2-1; the match to TRBD2 covers 13 bases. Germline trimming cut 1 base from V and 7 bases from J; bases unmatched to any gene: 11. Germline V lookup: CDR1 SGDLS, CDR2 YYNGEE. CDR3 length equals 18 residues. The CDR3 reads CASSVRGGELAGGNEQFF. CDR3 bases: TGTGCCAGCAGCGTAAGGGGAGGGGAACTAGCGGGGGGGAATGAGCAGTTCTTC.

This clonotype was seen only a few times. This rearrangement joins TRBV4-3 to TRBJ2-1; tentatively, D is TRBD1 (6 bases). Germline-derived CDR1 and CDR2 are LGHNA and YSLEER. V gave up 4 bases and J gave up 5 bases, with 18 bases separating them. This CDR3 is built from 16 residues. In DNA form, the CDR3 reads TGCGCCAGCAGCCTCGTCGGGCAGGGGCTTGACAATGAGCAGTTCTTC. This sequence encodes CASSLVGQGLDNEQFF.

This rearrangement joins TRBV5-6 to TRBJ2-7, with D unresolved. V shed 4 bases and J shed 2 bases, with 13 bases lying between them. Per the germline V gene, CDR1 is SGHDT and CDR2 is YYEEEE. The CDR3 runs to 14 residues. DNA of the CDR3: TGTGCCAGCAGCGGGTACAGTTACCCCTACGAGCAGTACTTC. It is translated as CASSGYSYPYEQYF.

This chain connects TRBV20-1 to TRBJ2-2; D gene ambiguous. From germline, CDR1 is DFQATT and CDR2 SNEGSKA (reference sequence). The V end was cut by 0 bases, the J end by 5 bases, with 7 bases between. This CDR3 comprises 13 residues. The CDR3 nucleotides are TGCAGTGCTAGAGAAACCGGAACCGGGGAGCTGTTTTTT. Protein product: CSARETGTGELFF.